These T cell receptor beta chains were read from a single sample in a study of T cell responses to AZD1222 COVID-19 vaccine. The data were produced by immunoSEQ multiplex PCR, yet TCRdb's version contains in-frame clones alone and is incomplete. Of some 91,000 clones in the sample, around 90% were seen once. Sample: peripheral blood, taken on day 0 of AZD1222 vaccination. The receptors originated from an adult in good health. The CDR3 runs from the conserved cysteine through the conserved F or W. The D gene is left open where the match is weak. Clone size appears in some rows only: once, few, many, or a class for an expanded clone.

d_gene	abundance	v_gene	j_gene	CDR3aa	CDR3nt
-	-	TRBV2	TRBJ1-3	CATRDISGNTIYF	TGTGCCACAAGGGACATCTCTGGAAACACCATATATTTT
-	once	TRBV11-2	TRBJ1-4	CASSLDGGKLFF	TGTGCCAGCAGCTTAGATGGCGGAAAACTGTTTTTT
TRBD2	-	TRBV18	TRBJ2-7	CASSPPLSGSPYEQYF	TGTGCCAGCTCACCACCCCTTAGCGGGAGCCCCTACGAGCAGTACTTC
TRBD2	-	TRBV3-1/TRBV3-2	TRBJ2-5	CASSRGLAVETQYF	TGTGCCAGCAGCCGGGGACTAGCCGTCGAGACCCAGTACTTC
TRBD1	-	TRBV19	TRBJ2-2	CASRPRQGNTGELFF	TGTGCCAGTAGACCGAGACAGGGGAACACCGGGGAGCTGTTTTTT
-	-	TRBV5-1	TRBJ1-1	CASSTGQITEAFF	TGCGCCAGCAGCACCGGACAGATCACTGAAGCTTTCTTT
-	-	TRBV7-3	TRBJ2-3	CASSLGENTDTQYF	TGTGCCAGCAGCTTAGGGGAGAACACAGATACGCAGTATTTT
-	-	TRBV29-1	TRBJ1-1	CSVGVTDTEAFF	TGCAGCGTTGGGGTGACAGACACTGAAGCTTTCTTT
TRBD2	-	TRBV11-2	TRBJ2-1	CASSSRTSGRYEQFF	TGTGCCAGCAGCTCTCGGACTAGCGGGAGATATGAGCAGTTCTTC
-	-	TRBV6-1	TRBJ1-5	CASSEPPGSNQPQHF	TGTGCCAGCAGTGAGCCGCCGGGATCCAATCAGCCCCAGCATTTT
-	-	TRBV5-1	TRBJ2-1	CASRFSSNEQFF	TGCGCCAGCAGGTTCAGTAGCAATGAGCAGTTCTTC
TRBD1	once	TRBV27	TRBJ1-1	CASSISGTGGTEAFF	TGTGCCAGCAGTATCTCCGGGACAGGGGGAACTGAAGCTTTCTTT
-	-	TRBV3-1/TRBV3-2	TRBJ1-1	CASSQGIRMVGREAFF	TGTGCCAGCAGCCAAGGGATCCGGATGGTGGGCCGTGAAGCTTTCTTT
-	-	TRBV6-5	TRBJ2-7	CASKEVYEQYF	TGTGCCAGCAAGGAGGTCTACGAGCAGTACTTC
-	few	TRBV4-2	TRBJ1-1	CASSQERVNTEAFF	TGTGCCAGCAGCCAAGAACGGGTGAACACTGAAGCTTTCTTT
TRBD1	-	TRBV6-5	TRBJ2-6	CASRTGTGANVLTF	TGTGCCAGCAGGACAGGGACTGGGGCCAACGTCCTGACTTTC
TRBD2	-	TRBV20-1	TRBJ2-5	CSASRLAGETQYF	TGCAGTGCTAGTAGACTAGCGGGAGAGACCCAGTACTTC
TRBD1	-	TRBV5-8	TRBJ2-5	CASSLEGTGAAQYF	TGTGCCAGCAGCTTGGAAGGGACAGGGGCGGCCCAGTACTTC
-	once	TRBV10-3	TRBJ2-1	CAISDRNRDTDEQFF	TGTGCCATCAGTGACCGGAATAGGGACACAGATGAGCAGTTCTTC
TRBD1	-	TRBV7-8	TRBJ1-1	CASSFRQGNTEAFF	TGTGCCAGCAGCTTTCGACAGGGTAACACTGAAGCTTTCTTT
-	-	TRBV5-4	TRBJ1-2	CASSLVPDEYGYTF	TGTGCCAGCAGCTTGGTACCGGACGAATATGGCTACACCTTC
-	-	TRBV6-5	TRBJ1-2	CASRETGTPNYGYTF	TGTGCCAGCAGGGAGACCGGGACACCTAACTATGGCTACACCTTC
TRBD1	once	TRBV5-1	TRBJ2-7	CASSSGTAMYEQYF	TGCGCCAGCAGCTCCGGGACAGCTATGTACGAGCAGTACTTC
TRBD2	-	TRBV7-2	TRBJ2-3	CASSSKTSGTTDTQYF	TGTGCCAGCAGCTCGAAGACTAGCGGGACCACAGATACGCAGTATTTT
-	-	TRBV6-1	TRBJ1-4	CASSEAVGEDEKLFF	TGTGCCAGCAGTGAAGCAGTGGGAGAGGATGAAAAACTGTTTTTT
-	-	TRBV7-9	TRBJ1-1	CASSSTRGAPITEAFF	TGTGCCAGCAGCTCAACCCGGGGGGCGCCGATCACTGAAGCTTTCTTT
-	-	TRBV7-6	TRBJ2-1	CASSLALANEQFF	TGTGCCAGCAGCTTAGCCCTCGCGAATGAGCAGTTCTTC
-	-	TRBV19	TRBJ2-1	CASSTSESSYNEQFF	TGTGCCAGTAGTACTAGCGAATCCTCCTACAATGAGCAGTTCTTC
TRBD1	-	TRBV18	TRBJ2-2	CASSPPDRAGELFF	TGTGCCAGCTCACCTCCAGACAGGGCCGGGGAGCTGTTTTTT
TRBD1	-	TRBV4-2	TRBJ2-7	CASSQPGQGPTSGEQYF	TGTGCCAGCAGCCAACCCGGACAGGGTCCGACCTCAGGCGAGCAGTACTTC
-	-	TRBV6-2/TRBV6-3	TRBJ2-1	CASSSGTESNEQFF	TGTGCCAGCAGTTCCGGGACGGAAAGCAATGAGCAGTTCTTC
TRBD2	-	TRBV2	TRBJ2-7	CASRVGAGGNRHEQYF	TGTGCCAGCAGGGTCGGAGCGGGAGGAAATCGTCACGAGCAGTACTTC
-	-	TRBV4-3	TRBJ1-1	CASSPQGGESQAFF	TGCGCCAGCAGCCCACAGGGAGGAGAAAGTCAAGCTTTCTTT
TRBD1	-	TRBV3-1/TRBV3-2	TRBJ1-1	CASSHNTGTGSAFF	TGTGCCAGCAGCCATAATACCGGGACAGGGTCGGCTTTCTTT
-	-	TRBV13	TRBJ2-3	CASSLGGLRTNPSTDTQYF	TGTGCCAGCAGCTTAGGAGGTCTCAGGACCAACCCTAGCACAGATACGCAGTATTTT
TRBD2	-	TRBV5-1	TRBJ2-7	CASSLGLAGEQYF	TGCGCCAGCAGCTTGGGACTAGCAGGCGAGCAGTACTTC
TRBD2	-	TRBV7-2	TRBJ2-2	CASSLAGDRRTGELFF	TGTGCCAGCAGCCTCGCGGGGGATCGTCGCACCGGGGAGCTGTTTTTT
-	-	TRBV7-9	TRBJ1-2	CASSSMDSNYGYTF	TGTGCCAGCAGCTCCATGGACAGTAACTATGGCTACACCTTC
TRBD1	-	TRBV7-2	TRBJ1-5	CASSEGQGNQPQHF	TGTGCCAGCAGCGAAGGACAGGGTAATCAGCCCCAGCATTTT
TRBD2	-	TRBV30	TRBJ2-7	CAWAPGLVSYEQYF	TGTGCCTGGGCACCGGGACTAGTAAGCTACGAGCAGTACTTC
-	-	TRBV24-1	TRBJ2-3	CATSDTTGPGDTQYF	TGTGCCACCAGTGATACGACAGGACCTGGGGATACGCAGTATTTT
TRBD2	once	TRBV9	TRBJ2-1	CASSSRGTDSYNEQFF	TGTGCCAGCAGCTCGCGGGGGACCGATTCCTACAATGAGCAGTTCTTC
-	-	TRBV29-1	TRBJ1-3	CSVSESTSGNTIYF	TGCAGCGTTTCAGAGAGTACCTCTGGAAACACCATATATTTT
-	once	TRBV3-1/TRBV3-2	TRBJ2-6	CASSQDISGANVLTF	TGTGCCAGCAGCCAAGATATATCTGGGGCCAACGTCCTGACTTTC
TRBD1	few	TRBV6-1	TRBJ1-6	CASSEGTGVSPLHF	TGTGCCAGCAGTGAAGGGACAGGGGTTTCACCCCTCCACTTT
-	-	TRBV2	TRBJ1-1	CASSANGLMNTEAFF	TGTGCCAGCAGTGCAAATGGACTAATGAACACTGAAGCTTTCTTT
TRBD2	-	TRBV5-4	TRBJ2-1	CASSLAAGGPGNEQFF	TGTGCCAGCAGCTTGGCAGCGGGGGGGCCGGGGAATGAGCAGTTCTTC
-	-	TRBV18	TRBJ2-7	CASSPAQTSYEQYF	TGTGCCAGCTCACCAGCACAGACCTCCTACGAGCAGTACTTC
TRBD2	-	TRBV27	TRBJ2-1	CASRPGTSGKNEQFF	TGTGCCAGCCGTCCTGGGACTAGCGGGAAGAATGAGCAGTTCTTC
-	-	TRBV10-3	TRBJ1-1	CAISGHKNTEAFF	TGTGCCATCAGTGGACACAAGAACACTGAAGCTTTCTTT
-	-	TRBV19	TRBJ1-6	CASSVQGGDSPLHF	TGTGCCAGTAGTGTACAGGGTGGCGATTCACCCCTCCACTTT
-	-	TRBV5-5	TRBJ2-1	CASSLDEQFF	TGTGCCAGCAGCTTGGATGAGCAGTTCTTC
-	-	TRBV7-2	TRBJ1-1	CASSPVFRANTEAFF	TGTGCCAGCAGCCCCGTCTTCAGGGCGAACACTGAAGCTTTCTTT
-	-	TRBV10-1	TRBJ1-4	CASSSGDNEKLFF	TGCGCCAGCAGTTCCGGCGACAATGAAAAACTGTTTTTT
TRBD2	once	TRBV4-3	TRBJ2-1	CASSQDLSGGADEQFF	TGCGCCAGCAGCCAAGATCTCAGCGGGGGGGCGGATGAGCAGTTCTTC
-	-	TRBV25-1	TRBJ1-2	CASSGRDDYGYTF	TGTGCCAGCAGTGGCCGGGACGACTATGGCTACACCTTC
TRBD2	-	TRBV20-1	TRBJ2-1	CSASQRTSGSSNEQFF	TGCAGTGCTAGTCAACGAACTAGCGGGAGTTCGAATGAGCAGTTCTTC
-	once	TRBV18	TRBJ1-2	CASSPRGDGYTF	TGTGCCAGCTCACCACGTGGGGATGGCTACACCTTC
-	-	TRBV11-3	TRBJ2-1	CASSLTPGRSNEQFF	TGTGCCAGCAGCTTAACCCCTGGCAGGTCCAATGAGCAGTTCTTC
-	-	TRBV11-3	TRBJ1-4	CASSLRENEKLFF	TGTGCCAGCAGCTTACGGGAAAATGAAAAACTGTTTTTT